The source of this TCR beta chain is a study of CD4 T cells in relation to SARS-CoV-2 and coronaviruses. Unexposed donor CD4+ T cells date from about 2010-2018, before the COVID-19 pandemic. Study observations and caveats: Compared with monoreactive clones, crossreactive clones showed significantly weaker SARS-CoV-2 expansion. Each donor contributed either pre-pandemic or post-infection samples, not both.

Of note for this clone: Antigen: not known.

The germline gives CDR1 LGHDT, CDR2 YNNKEL (reference sequence). The CDR3 loop spans 15 amino acids. V lost 5 bases to trimming and J lost 6 bases; unmatched junction nucleotides: 8. Naive and memory CD4+ T cell DNA was deep-sequenced without culture. Only in-frame clones appear in the TCRdb table, and some are missing; sequencing was by immunoSEQ multiplex PCR. The sample records about 70,000 clones, around 86% being singletons. The sample comprised memory CD4+ T cells from PBMCs. The receptor's source is a human donor in good health. This sequence joins TRBV3-1 (or the pseudogene TRBV3-2) and TRBJ2-1, with TRBD2 identical over 9 bases. CDR3 nucleotide sequence: TGTGCCAGCAGCAATAGCGGGGGCTGGGGCAATGAGCAGTTCTTC. This gives the protein CASSNSGGWGNEQFF.